This TCR beta chain was found in a study of blood T cells in healthy people across ages. Findings of the study overall: Naive and antigen-experienced cells were not separated, limiting conclusive comparison.

A few counts support this clonotype. Its matching antigen is unknown. V trimming: 4 bases; J trimming: 4 bases; junction bases outside the gene matches: 12. This CDR3 region has 16 residues. The germline gives CDR1 SGHRS, CDR2 YFSETQ. Extraction of total RNA produced a minimum of 5 micrograms from each sample. Through a sample-barcoded 5' primer and a J-beta primer mix, a second PCR was run for roughly 7 to 12 cycles. Researchers report that each sample yielded at least 2.5 million CDR3-containing paired-end reads. One entry per CDR3 protein, called by TCRdb with MiXCR from the 5' RACE reads. The sample holds 1.5 million to 2 million distinct CDR3 sequences, about 39% seen once.

The sequencing sample was made of blood. This chain joins TRBV5-1 and TRBJ2-5; 8 bases align to TRBD2. The TCR originated in a human donor in good health. As DNA, the CDR3 is TGCGCCAGCAGCCCCCTGAGCGGGGGCGGACGAGAGACCCAGTACTTC. Its translation is CASSPLSGGGRETQYF.